The T cell receptor (beta chain) under discussion was sequenced for a study of patients and donors after allogeneic stem cell transplantation. Details on this clonotype: The junction departs from the called germline gene at one end, perhaps through a read error.

The germline gives CDR1 ENHRY, CDR2 SYGVKD. CDR3 length: 15 amino acids. TCRdb called the RT-PCR reads again in MiXCR, with one record for every CDR3 protein. This table has more than 150,000 distinct CDR3 sequences, around two fifths appearing once. This receptor was identified in a human donor who was either an allogeneic HSCT recipient or a stem cell or donor lymphocyte infusion donor (not recorded which). It is not recorded whose cells these are; they may come from a transplant donor. The genes are TRBV10-3 and TRBJ1-2; TRBD1 matches at 9 bases. Sequencing was carried out using blood, either unsorted or a sorted T cell fraction (not recorded which). CDR3 in amino acids: CGIRAGDRDIGGYTF. CDR3 DNA: TGTGGCATCAGGGCCGGGGACAGGGATATAGGTGGCTACACCTTC.